This entry concerns a single T cell receptor beta chain. V lost 2 bases and J lost 8, with 12 bases in between. CDR1 and CDR2 (germline): KGHSH, LQKENI. The CDR3 is 13 amino acids. Repertoires were generated with immunoSEQ multiplex PCR, while TCRdb's copy carries only in-frame clones and drops some. The repertoire holds 150,000 or so clones, about 94% seen once, with over 6.5% in the top ten. This entry comes from a study of control samples from healthy donors and cancer patients. Sequencing was done on a sample of blood. This clonotype originated in a woman in her forties in good health. The chain joins TRBV18 to TRBJ1-2; maybe TRBD1 (5 bases). The CDR3: CASSPAGMRGYTF. In DNA, the CDR3 is TGTGCCAGCTCACCAGCAGGGATGCGAGGCTACACCTTC.